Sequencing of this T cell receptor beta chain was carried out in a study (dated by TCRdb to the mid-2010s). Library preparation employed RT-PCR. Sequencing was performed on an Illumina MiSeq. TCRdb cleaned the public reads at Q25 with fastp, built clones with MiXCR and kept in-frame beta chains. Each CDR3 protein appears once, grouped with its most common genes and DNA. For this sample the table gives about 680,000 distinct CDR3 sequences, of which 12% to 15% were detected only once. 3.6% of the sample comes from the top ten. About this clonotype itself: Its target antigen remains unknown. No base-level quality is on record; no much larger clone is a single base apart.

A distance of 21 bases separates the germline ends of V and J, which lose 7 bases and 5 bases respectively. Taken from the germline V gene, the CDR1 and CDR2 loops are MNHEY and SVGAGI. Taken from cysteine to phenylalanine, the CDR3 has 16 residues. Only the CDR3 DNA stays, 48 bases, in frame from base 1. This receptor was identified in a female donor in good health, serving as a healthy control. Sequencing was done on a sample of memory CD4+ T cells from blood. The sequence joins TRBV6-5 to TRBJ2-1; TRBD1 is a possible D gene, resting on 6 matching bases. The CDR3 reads CASTPGTFPHHNEQFF. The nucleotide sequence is TGTGCCAGCACCCCCGGGACATTCCCCCATCACAATGAGCAGTTCTTC.